Listed here are 24 T cell receptor beta chains from one sample, sequenced in a study of cytomegalovirus exposure and HLA in healthy donors. PCR primers comprised 60 Vbeta and 13 Jbeta primers. Only in-frame clones appear in the TCRdb table, and some are missing; sequencing was by immunoSEQ multiplex PCR. The sample comprises 130,000 or so clones, around two thirds of which are singletons, and around 4.5% rests with the top ten. Material for sequencing was PBMCs. The receptors originated from a man in his late teens or twenties in good health and CMV-seropositive.

V is TRBV5-4 and J is TRBJ2-1, with 12 bases fitting TRBD2. The CDR3 spans 16 residues. Germline trimming cut 3 bases from V and 7 bases from J; bases unmatched to any gene: 8. Germline loops: CDR1 SGHNT, CDR2 YYREEE (reference sequence). CDR3 residues: CASSSTSGTSGNEQFF. As DNA, the CDR3 is TGTGCCAGCAGCTCGACTTCCGGGACTAGCGGGAATGAGCAGTTCTTC.

The V call is TRBV5-1, the J call TRBJ2-3, with a tentative D call TRBD2 (6 bases). Germline V lookup: CDR1 SGHRS, CDR2 YFSETQ. The CDR3 has 16 amino acids. The V gene lost 3 bases and the J gene lost 6 bases, with 20 bases spanning the gap. CDR3 in DNA: TGCGCCAGCAGCTCGATGAGCGTGGGGGGAGGTGATACGCAGTATTTT. Its translation is CASSSMSVGGGDTQYF.

The J gene is TRBJ1-2, the V gene TRBV28, with D possibly TRBD1 on 6 matching bases. Per the germline V gene, CDR1 is MDHEN and CDR2 is SYDVKM. V lost 5 bases, J lost 6 bases, and 16 bases lay in between. The CDR3 sequence is 14 residues long. CDR3 protein: CASSGGGQGHGYTF. DNA of the CDR3: TGTGCCAGCAGTGGGGGCGGGCAGGGCCATGGCTACACCTTC.

The CDR3 DNA follows: TGTGCCAGCAGGGCTAGCGGGATCTACGAGCAGTACTTC. Amino acids: CASRASGIYEQYF. This rearrangement joins TRBV11-2 to TRBJ2-7; 9 bases map to TRBD2. The CDR3 is 13 amino acids. V lost 6 bases to trimming and J lost 3 bases; unmatched junction nucleotides: 3. Per the germline V gene, CDR1 is SGHAT and CDR2 is FQNNGV.

This clone appeared a few times. This sequence joins TRBV29-1 and TRBJ2-1, with 12 bases that match TRBD2. Germline V lookup: CDR1 SQVTM, CDR2 ANQGSEA. Trimming removed 6 bases from V and 8 bases from J; junction bases left unmatched: 14. The CDR3 length is 16 residues. CDR3 nucleotide sequence: TGCAGCGTCGCCCCCCTAGCGGGGGGGCAGTTGGATGAGCAGTTCTTC. As protein: CSVAPLAGGQLDEQFF.

This rearrangement joins TRBV9 to TRBJ2-1; TRBD2 matches 7 bases. There are 15 residues in the CDR3. The junction had 8 bases not matched to a gene; V was cut back by 4 bases and J by 4 bases. Germline lookup yields CDR1 SGDLS and CDR2 YYNGEE. DNA for the CDR3: TGTGCCAGCAGCTCCGGGACTACCCTTTACAATGAGCAGTTCTTC. Encoded protein: CASSSGTTLYNEQFF.

DNA for the CDR3: TGTGCCAGCAGCCGGGAGGGTGACTTTAGCAATCAGCCCCAGCATTTT. This codes for CASSREGDFSNQPQHF. The chain carries TRBV2 and TRBJ1-5; D is unresolved. CDR1 is SNHLY and CDR2 is FYNNEI in the germline V gene. V lost 6 bases and J lost 0, with 15 bases in between. The CDR3 runs 16 residues.

This chain links TRBV4-1 with TRBJ2-5, with D perhaps matching TRBD2 (6 bases). The germline V gene encodes CDR1 MGHRA and CDR2 YSYEKL. Trimming shortened V by 4 bases and J by 1 base, and 13 bases separated the two germline ends. The CDR3 consists of 15 residues. The CDR3 sequence: CASSRTLAPQETQYF. The CDR3, as DNA: TGCGCCAGCAGCCGAACACTAGCCCCCCAAGAGACCCAGTACTTC.

V usage is TRBV27 and J usage is TRBJ2-7; 7 positions agree with TRBD2. Trimming took 5 bases from V and 0 from J; bases not matched to a gene: 7. Looked up from germline, CDR1 is MNHEY and CDR2 is SMNVEV (reference sequence). The CDR3 runs 15 residues. The CDR3 region has the DNA TGTGCCAGCAGTCGAACTAGCGTCAGCTCCTACGAGCAGTACTTC. Protein sequence: CASSRTSVSSYEQYF.

The rearrangement links TRBV5-5 to TRBJ1-2; 8 bases map to TRBD1. V trimming: 4 bases; J trimming: 10 bases; junction bases outside the gene matches: 6. Germline loops: CDR1 SGHKS, CDR2 YYEKEE (reference sequence). The CDR3 totals 12 residues. The CDR3 DNA follows: TGTGCCAGCAGCCCGGGACAGGCAGTCTACACCTTC. Residues: CASSPGQAVYTF.

The chain links TRBV9 to TRBJ2-5, with 12 nucleotides matching TRBD2. There are 15 residues in the CDR3. Germline trimming cut 4 bases from V and 5 bases from J; bases unmatched to any gene: 6. Per the germline V gene, CDR1 is SGDLS and CDR2 is YYNGEE. The CDR3 region has the DNA TGTGCCAGCAGCCTCTGGACTAGCGGGACTGAGACCCAGTACTTC. Translation: CASSLWTSGTETQYF.

The gene calls are TRBV2 and TRBJ2-1; 10 bases agree with TRBD2. The V gene's germline CDR1 is SNHLY and CDR2 FYNNEI. This CDR3 is 15 amino acids long. Unmatched junction bases numbered 6, after V lost 4 bases and J lost 6 bases. CDR3 amino acids: CASSGAGGPGNEQFF. CDR3 nucleotides: TGTGCCAGCAGTGGAGCGGGAGGGCCGGGCAATGAGCAGTTCTTC.

The CDR3 sequence: CASRPTSGRIYNEQFF. For the CDR3, the DNA is TGTGCCAGCAGACCGACTAGCGGGAGGATTTACAATGAGCAGTTCTTC. J is TRBJ2-1 and V is TRBV7-2; 13 nucleotides agree with TRBD2. CDR1 is SGHTA and CDR2 is FQGNSA in the germline V gene. J was trimmed by 4 bases and V by 6 bases; bases with no gene match: 6. This CDR3 region has 16 residues.

The chain uses TRBV30 and TRBJ2-1; D is undetermined. Looked up from germline, CDR1 is GTSNPN and CDR2 is SVGIG (reference sequence). The CDR3 extends over 12 amino acids. V shed 6 bases and J shed 4 bases, with 10 bases lying between them. This CDR3 is CACSLGYNEQFF. Here the CDR3 DNA reads TGTGCCTGTTCGCTAGGATACAATGAGCAGTTCTTC.

The rearrangement joins TRBV29-1 to TRBJ2-1; TRBD2 matches 12 bases. The germline gives CDR1 SQVTM, CDR2 ANQGSEA. The CDR3 contains 14 residues. Unmatched junction bases numbered 6, after V lost 5 bases and J lost 7 bases. This CDR3 reads CSVYGLAGSNEQFF. Here the CDR3 DNA reads TGCAGCGTTTACGGACTAGCGGGGTCTAATGAGCAGTTCTTC.

This rearrangement joins TRBV4-2 to TRBJ2-6; D call uncertain. Germline loops: CDR1 LGHNA, CDR2 YNFKEQ. CDR3 length: 14 amino acids. Deletions cut 4 bases from V and 2 bases from J, with 6 bases between. The CDR3 sequence is CASSRTAGANVLTF. The DNA for the CDR3 is TGTGCCAGCAGCCGTACTGCTGGGGCCAACGTCCTGACTTTC.

This rearrangement joins TRBV28 to TRBJ2-1; a possible D gene is TRBD2 (6 bases). The V and J ends lost 5 bases and 8 bases respectively, with 19 bases between them. The CDR3 sequence is 15 residues long. Looked up from germline, CDR1 is MDHEN and CDR2 is SYDVKM. CDR3 loop: CASSESGTPNDEQFF. CDR3 nucleotides: TGTGCCAGCAGTGAGTCCGGGACTCCAAACGATGAGCAGTTCTTC.

The V call is TRBV6-5, the J call TRBJ1-1; D call uncertain. CDR1 and CDR2 (germline): MNHEY, SVGAGI. The CDR3 is 14 amino acids. Trimming stripped 3 bases from V and 1 base from J, with 9 bases between. This chain's CDR3 is CASSYRHPNTEAFF. The CDR3, as DNA: TGTGCCAGCAGTTATAGACACCCGAACACTGAAGCTTTCTTT.

This clone was counted a single time. The rearrangement joins TRBV6-5 to TRBJ2-7, with a tentative D call TRBD1 (6 bases). The CDR3 totals 14 residues. With 2 bases removed from V and 7 bases from J, the gap between germline ends came to 15 bases. CDR1 is MNHEY, CDR2 SVGAGI, per germline. The CDR3 loop is CASSYPDRTWEQYF. The CDR3 nucleotides are TGTGCCAGCAGTTACCCGGACAGAACCTGGGAGCAGTACTTC.

The CDR3 DNA follows: TGTGCCAGTAGTATTACAGGTGGTGGGGGCTATGAGCAGTTCTTC. Translated, it gives CASSITGGGGYEQFF. The J gene is TRBJ2-1, the V gene TRBV19, with D maybe TRBD1 (6 bases). In germline, CDR1 is LNHDA, CDR2 SQIVND (reference sequence). Trimming stripped 3 bases from V and 8 bases from J, with 17 bases between. The length of the CDR3 is 15 residues.

The chain carries TRBV11-3 and TRBJ2-7, with D perhaps TRBD2 (5 bases). CDR3 length: 13 residues. Germline values: CDR1 SGHNT, CDR2 YENEEA. V dropped 6 bases and J dropped 6 bases, with 15 bases sitting between them. CDR3 region: CASSLADRGEQYF. CDR3 nucleotides: TGTGCCAGCAGTCTTGCGGACCGGGGCGAGCAGTACTTC. The variable domain in full, completed from reference TRBV11-3 and TRBJ2-7, reads EAGVVQSPRYKIIEKKQPVAFWCNPISGHNTLYWYLQNLGQGPELLIRYENEEAVDDSQLPKDRFSAERLKGVDSTLKIQPAELGDSAVYLCASSLADRGEQYFGPGTRLTVT.

This chain connects TRBV30 to TRBJ2-5; D might be TRBD1 (6 bases). The J call could be wrong; TRBJ2-7 is a better fit for the DNA end. The CDR3 length is 13 residues. Germline V CDR1 and CDR2: GTSNPN, SVGIG (reference sequence). The CDR3 loop is CAWSRDITYEQYF. CDR3 nucleotides: TGTGCCTGGAGTAGGGACATAACCTACGAGCAGTACTTC.

The chain recombines TRBV7-2 with TRBJ2-5; 8 bases line up with TRBD1. The CDR3 has 15 residues. Per the germline V gene, CDR1 is SGHTA and CDR2 is FQGNSA. V trimming: 5 bases; J trimming: 5 bases; junction bases outside the gene matches: 10. The CDR3 reads CASSPDRGAGETQYF. Written as DNA, the CDR3 is TGTGCCAGCAGCCCCGACAGGGGTGCTGGGGAGACCCAGTACTTC.

This chain joins TRBV7-2 and TRBJ2-1; D call uncertain. Germline values: CDR1 SGHTA, CDR2 FQGNSA. The CDR3 extends over 14 amino acids. Trimming removed 4 bases from V and 4 bases from J, with 11 bases in between. CDR3 protein: CASSSRHLYNEQFF. CDR3 coding DNA: TGTGCCAGCAGCTCGCGGCATCTATACAATGAGCAGTTCTTC.